Listed here are 18 T cell receptor beta chains from one sample, sequenced in a study of T cell repertoires in cytomegalovirus infection. Using its own MiXCR run on the reads, TCRdb lists one record per CDR3 protein. The sample lists 450,000 to 650,000 distinct CDR3 sequences; roughly 29% were seen once. Sequencing input: PBMCs. The receptors derive from a human donor in good health (CMV status not recorded). Some clones in this sample may be carry-over from other donors' samples.

The chain uses TRBV4-1 and TRBJ2-1; D unclear. The CDR3 runs 16 residues. Germline CDR1 and CDR2: MGHRA and YSYEKL. V dropped 2 bases and J dropped 3 bases, with 14 bases sitting between them. In DNA, the CDR3 is TGCGCCAGCAGCCAACTGACCCCAGCCGGCTACAATGAGCAGTTCTTC. Its translation: CASSQLTPAGYNEQFF.

This rearrangement joins TRBV7-9 to TRBJ2-5, with D perhaps matching TRBD2 (6 bases). The V gene's germline CDR1 is SEHNR and CDR2 FQNEAQ (reference sequence). V was shortened by 5 bases and J by 5 bases, with 15 bases between the two germline ends. The CDR3 contains 14 residues. This chain's CDR3 is CASSPHGGKETQYF. The CDR3 nucleotides are TGTGCCAGCAGCCCCCACGGGGGAAAGGAGACCCAGTACTTC.

V gene TRBV2 combines with J gene TRBJ2-5; D may be TRBD2 (8 bases). The V and J ends lost 8 bases and 1 base respectively, with 17 bases between them. CDR1 and CDR2 (germline): SNHLY, FYNNEI. The CDR3 is 15 residues long. The CDR3 region has the DNA TGTGCCAGCGGCGGGGGGCGGGACAGCCAAGAGACCCAGTACTTC. Encoded protein: CASGGGRDSQETQYF.

The rearrangement joins TRBV7-3 to TRBJ2-1, with D possibly matching TRBD2 (7 bases). The CDR3 loop spans 15 amino acids. Trimming took off 5 bases at V and 9 bases at J, with 20 bases between the two ends. Germline V gene sequence: CDR1 SGHTA, CDR2 FQGTGA. CDR3 loop: CASSTPRGGGAEQFF. CDR3 DNA sequence: TGTGCCAGCAGCACGCCTCGCGGGGGCGGAGCTGAGCAGTTCTTC.

The rearrangement joins TRBV10-1 to TRBJ2-1; D perhaps matches TRBD2 (6 bases). The CDR3 runs 16 residues. CDR1 and CDR2 (germline): WNHNN, SYGVQD (reference sequence). Trimming cost V 2 bases and J 3 bases, with 14 bases left between them. This CDR3 reads CASSELVAGNYNEQFF. The CDR3, as DNA: TGCGCCAGCAGTGAGCTAGTGGCGGGAAACTACAATGAGCAGTTCTTC.

The rearrangement links TRBV7-9 to TRBJ2-6, with D unresolved. Trimming removed 9 bases at V and 0 bases at J, with 12 bases between. Germline assignment: CDR1 SEHNR and CDR2 FQNEAQ (reference sequence). CDR3 length: 15 residues. CDR3: CASSVDLSGANVLTF. The CDR3 DNA sequence: TGTGCCAGTTCAGTAGATCTCTCTGGGGCCAACGTCCTGACTTTC.

This clonotype was seen a handful of times. The rearrangement uses TRBV25-1 and TRBJ2-5; 13 bases are a match to TRBD2. CDR1 MGHDK and CDR2 SYGVNS come from the germline V gene. The V segment lost 2 bases and the J segment 5 bases; nucleotides outside the gene matches: 8. This CDR3 region has 17 residues. The CDR3 DNA follows: TGTGCCAGCAGTGAAACTTGGACTAGCGGGAGTTGGGAGACCCAGTACTTC. This encodes CASSETWTSGSWETQYF.

Only a few counts were recorded for this clonotype. The chain combines TRBV28 with TRBJ2-2, with D perhaps assigned TRBD1 or TRBD2 (5 bases each). Trimming stripped 7 bases from V and 3 bases from J, with 18 bases between. The germline gives CDR1 MDHEN, CDR2 SYDVKM. This CDR3 comprises 16 residues. DNA for the CDR3: TGTGCCAGCACCCTGGGGCTGGGGGTAGACACCGGGGAGCTGTTTTTT. Protein product: CASTLGLGVDTGELFF.

V gene TRBV7-3 combines with J gene TRBJ2-1; TRBD1 might be the D (6 bases). The CDR3 totals 15 residues. In germline, CDR1 is SGHTA, CDR2 FQGTGA. The germline V and J ends were trimmed by 1 base and 2 bases, with 9 bases remaining between them. The CDR3 region has the DNA TGTGCCAGCAGCTTAAGTCAGGGGACCTACAATGAGCAGTTCTTC. It translates to CASSLSQGTYNEQFF.

This clonotype was seen a few times. The gene calls are TRBV28 and TRBJ1-6; the D is unclear. The CDR3 runs to 15 residues. Germline V lookup: CDR1 MDHEN, CDR2 SYDVKM. V lost 2 bases and J 8 bases, leaving 13 bases between the germline ends. The CDR3 here is CASSLERALDSPLHF. CDR3 coding DNA: TGTGCCAGCAGTTTAGAACGAGCGCTTGATTCACCCCTCCACTTT.

The gene calls are TRBV5-1 and TRBJ2-7; perhaps TRBD2 as D (7 bases). CDR1 is SGHRS, CDR2 YFSETQ, per germline. This CDR3 contains 15 residues. The V end lost 0 bases, the J end lost 0 bases, and 10 bases lay between the germline ends. The CDR3 loop reads CASSLGRGLSYEQYF. The DNA for the CDR3 is TGCGCCAGCAGCTTGGGGCGGGGGCTCTCCTACGAGCAGTACTTC. Combining the CDR3 with reference TRBV5-1 and TRBJ2-7 gives the whole variable domain KAGVTQTPRYLIKTRGQQVTLSCSPISGHRSVSWYQQTPGQGLQFLFEYFSETQRNKGNFPGRFSGRQFSNSRSEMNVSTLELGDSALYLCASSLGRGLSYEQYFGPGTRLTVT.

This clonotype was recorded a few times. The V and J genes are TRBV7-8 and TRBJ1-1; 7 nucleotides match TRBD1. The V gene's germline CDR1 is SGHVS and CDR2 FQNEAQ. This CDR3 has 14 residues. Trimming removed 5 bases from V and 5 bases from J; junction bases left unmatched: 8. CDR3 bases: TGTGCCAGCAGCGGGCGACAGGGTGGGACTGAAGCTTTCTTT. Encoded protein: CASSGRQGGTEAFF. Full variable domain (rest looked up from reference TRBV7-8 and TRBJ1-1): GAGVSQSPRYKVAKRGQDVALRCDPISGHVSLFWYQQALGQGPEFLTYFQNEAQLDKSGLPSDRFFAERPEGSVSTLKIQRTQQEDSAVYLCASSGRQGGTEAFFGQGTRLTVV.

The chain recombines TRBV28 with TRBJ1-2, with D uncertain. The CDR3 is made up of 14 amino acids. The V gene's germline CDR1 is MDHEN and CDR2 SYDVKM. The V end lost 5 bases, the J end lost 4 bases, and 14 bases lay between the germline ends. CDR3 DNA: TGTGCCAGCAGTCCCGAAACAGCTCTCTATGGCTACACCTTC. It specifies CASSPETALYGYTF.

This clonotype was counted only a few times. This sequence joins TRBV5-1 and TRBJ1-3, with 8 bases fitting TRBD1. V dropped 5 bases and J dropped 7; count of bases not matched to a gene: 8. Germline loops: CDR1 SGHRS, CDR2 YFSETQ. CDR3 length equals 14 residues. CDR3 DNA: TGCGCCAGCAGTCTGGCAGGGGGCTCTAACACCATATATTTT. As protein: CASSLAGGSNTIYF. Looking up the rest from reference TRBV5-1 and TRBJ1-3 gives the full variable domain: KAGVTQTPRYLIKTRGQQVTLSCSPISGHRSVSWYQQTPGQGLQFLFEYFSETQRNKGNFPGRFSGRQFSNSRSEMNVSTLELGDSALYLCASSLAGGSNTIYFGEGSWLTVV.

With regard to this clonotype: The CDR3 does not close with the conserved phenylalanine or tryptophan, likely indicating a read error. The DNA is omitted, as the CDR3 cannot be located on it reliably, and the CDR3 follows TCRdb's listing. This chain connects TRBV7-3 to TRBJ1-1; the table calls TRBD1, which could not be checked here. From its first to its last residue, the CDR3 has 13 amino acids. Germline V gene lookup returns CDR1 SGHTA and CDR2 FQGTGA. This chain's CDR3 is CASSPAGTGGSFL.

The table lists this clonotype with a few counts. The genes are TRBV19 and TRBJ1-3, with 7 bases fitting TRBD1. Germline-derived CDR1 and CDR2 are LNHDA and SQIVND (reference sequence). The V segment lost 6 bases and the J segment 3 bases; nucleotides outside the gene matches: 11. The CDR3 spans 16 residues. CDR3 bases: TGTGCCAGTAGAACCGGGGGACAGTCATTTGGAAACACCATATATTTT. It is translated as CASRTGGQSFGNTIYF.

In this sample, this clonotype turned up a few times. The chain links TRBV25-1 to TRBJ2-7, with unresolved D. The CDR3 runs 13 residues. Looked up from germline, CDR1 is MGHDK and CDR2 is SYGVNS. Written as DNA, the CDR3 is TGTGCGACCGACTTTTGGTCCTCCTACGAGCAGTACTTC. It specifies CATDFWSSYEQYF.

This clonotype has ten or more counts. The gene calls are TRBV7-8 and TRBJ2-7, with TRBD1 as a possible D gene (5 bases). CDR1 and CDR2 from the germline V gene are SGHVS and FQNEAQ. This CDR3 is 14 amino acids long. The V end was cut by 5 bases, the J end by 5 bases, with 16 bases between. CDR3 residues: CASSLQDRGHEQYF. DNA for the CDR3: TGTGCCAGCAGCCTACAGGACCGCGGCCACGAGCAGTACTTC.